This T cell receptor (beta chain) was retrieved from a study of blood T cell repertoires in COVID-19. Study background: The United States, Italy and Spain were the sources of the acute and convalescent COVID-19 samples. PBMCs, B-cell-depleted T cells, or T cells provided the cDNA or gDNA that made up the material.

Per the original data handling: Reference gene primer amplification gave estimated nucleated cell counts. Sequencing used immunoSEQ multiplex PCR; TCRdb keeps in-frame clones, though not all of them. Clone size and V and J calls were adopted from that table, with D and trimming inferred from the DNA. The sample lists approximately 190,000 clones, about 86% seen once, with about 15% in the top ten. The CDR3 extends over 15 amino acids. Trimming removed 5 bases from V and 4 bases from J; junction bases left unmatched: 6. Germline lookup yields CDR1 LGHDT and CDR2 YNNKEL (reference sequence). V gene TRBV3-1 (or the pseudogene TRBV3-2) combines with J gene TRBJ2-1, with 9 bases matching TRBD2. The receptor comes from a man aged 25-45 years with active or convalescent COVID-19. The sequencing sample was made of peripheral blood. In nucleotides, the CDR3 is TGTGCCAGCAGCTTAGCGGGAGTCGCGTACAATGAGCAGTTCTTC. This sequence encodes CASSLAGVAYNEQFF.